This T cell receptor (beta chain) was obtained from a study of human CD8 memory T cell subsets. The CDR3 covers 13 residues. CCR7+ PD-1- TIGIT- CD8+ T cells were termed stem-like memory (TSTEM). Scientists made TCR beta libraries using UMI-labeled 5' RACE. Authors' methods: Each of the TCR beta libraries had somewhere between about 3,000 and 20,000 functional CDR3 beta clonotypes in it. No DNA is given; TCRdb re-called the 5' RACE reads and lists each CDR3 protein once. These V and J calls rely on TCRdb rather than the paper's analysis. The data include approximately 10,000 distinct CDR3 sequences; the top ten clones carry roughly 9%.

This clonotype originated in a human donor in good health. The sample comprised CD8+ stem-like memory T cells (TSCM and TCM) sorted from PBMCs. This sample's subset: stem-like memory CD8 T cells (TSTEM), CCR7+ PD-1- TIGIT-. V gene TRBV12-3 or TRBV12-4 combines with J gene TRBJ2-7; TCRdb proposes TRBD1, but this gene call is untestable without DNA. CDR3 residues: CASRPGTAYEQYF.